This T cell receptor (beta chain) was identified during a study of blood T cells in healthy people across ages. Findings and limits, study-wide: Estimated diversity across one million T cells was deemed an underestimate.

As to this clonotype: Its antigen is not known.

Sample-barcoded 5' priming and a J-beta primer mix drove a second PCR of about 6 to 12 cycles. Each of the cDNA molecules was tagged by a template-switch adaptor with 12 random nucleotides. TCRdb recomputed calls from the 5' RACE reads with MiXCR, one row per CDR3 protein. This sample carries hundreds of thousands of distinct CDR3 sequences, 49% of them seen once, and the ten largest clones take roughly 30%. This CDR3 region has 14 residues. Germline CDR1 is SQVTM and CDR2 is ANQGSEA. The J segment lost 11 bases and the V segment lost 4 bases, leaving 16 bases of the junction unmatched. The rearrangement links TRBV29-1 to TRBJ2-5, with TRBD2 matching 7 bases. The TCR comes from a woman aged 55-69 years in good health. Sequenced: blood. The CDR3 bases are TGCAGCGTTGGAGGCCCAAGCGGGAACAATGAGCAGTACTTC. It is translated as CSVGGPSGNNEQYF.